This TCR beta chain comes out of a study of T cell responses to AZD1222 COVID-19 vaccine. The study's findings and limits: Vaccine-related CD4 TCRs covered spike, predominating at 160-218 and 743-854.

V shed 1 base and J shed 0 bases, with 13 bases lying between them. CDR3 size: 17 residues. Germline V lookup: CDR1 SNHLY, CDR2 FYNNEI. As to this clone: Its matching antigen is unknown.

The repertoire was sequenced with immunoSEQ multiplex PCR; TCRdb's copy has only in-frame clones and lacks some. The sample lists 110,000 to 150,000 clones, approximately 85% occurring once. The chain carries TRBV2 and TRBJ1-5; unclear D gene. The receptor was derived from an adult in good health. This material consisted of peripheral blood, taken on day 0 of AZD1222 vaccination. This CDR3 is CASSEELYLDSNQPQHF. CDR3 bases: TGTGCCAGCAGTGAAGAGCTTTATTTGGATAGCAATCAGCCCCAGCATTTT.